Described below is a single T cell receptor beta chain sequence and its context. Its specificity is unknown. This record belongs to a study of cytomegalovirus exposure and HLA in healthy donors. Notes on the study in general: Indistinguishable V segments, including TRBV6-2 and TRBV6-3, were excluded.

Germline CDR1 reads LNHDA; CDR2 reads SQIVND (reference sequence). This CDR3 comprises 13 residues. The V end lost 9 bases, the J end lost 1 base, and 12 bases lay between the germline ends. Amplification used 60 Vbeta primers and 13 Jbeta primers. Libraries were prepared by immunoSEQ multiplex PCR; TCRdb keeps only in-frame clonotypes and omits some of them. The sample has some 150,000 clones, around three quarters seen once. The receptor was derived from a woman in her 50s in good health and CMV-seronegative. V gene TRBV19 combines with J gene TRBJ1-1; a possible D gene is TRBD1 (5 bases). Sequencing was done on a sample of PBMCs. The CDR3 here is CASNLQGNTEAFF. The DNA of the CDR3 is TGTGCCAGCAATTTGCAGGGGAACACTGAAGCTTTCTTT.